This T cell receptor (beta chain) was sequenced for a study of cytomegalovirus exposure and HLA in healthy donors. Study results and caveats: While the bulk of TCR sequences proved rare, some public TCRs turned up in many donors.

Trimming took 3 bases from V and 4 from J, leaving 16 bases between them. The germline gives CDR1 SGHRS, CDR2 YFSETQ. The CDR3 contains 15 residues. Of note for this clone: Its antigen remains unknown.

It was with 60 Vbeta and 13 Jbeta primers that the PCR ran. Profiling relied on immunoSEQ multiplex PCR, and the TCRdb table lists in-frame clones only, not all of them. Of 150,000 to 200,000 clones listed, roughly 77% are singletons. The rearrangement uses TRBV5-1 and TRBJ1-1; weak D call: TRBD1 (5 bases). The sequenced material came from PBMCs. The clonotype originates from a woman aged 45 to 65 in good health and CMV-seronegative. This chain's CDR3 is CASSSTFRGTTEAFF. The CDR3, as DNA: TGCGCCAGCAGCTCGACATTCCGGGGGACCACTGAAGCTTTCTTT.